This T cell receptor (beta chain) stems from a study of shared clonotypes between healthy human individuals. V was pared by 2 bases and J by 3 bases, with 11 bases between. The CDR3 has 14 amino acids. CDR1 and CDR2 (germline): SGHTS, YDEGEE. The authors distributed each subset's genomic DNA evenly over several immunoSEQ plates. Each PCR replicate from the sorted subsets contained 200 to 250 ng DNA, which is about 30,000 T cell genomes. Authors' processing steps: ImmunoSEQ output lacked quality scores and full-length reads, limiting matched filtering. Only in-frame clones appear in the TCRdb table, and some are missing; sequencing was by immunoSEQ multiplex PCR. The V and J calls and clone size were taken over from that table, and D and trimming were inferred from the DNA. The repertoire has about 520,000 clones, 95% to 96% of them found once; the top ten carry under 0.065%. Memory CD4+ cells were the fraction left after CD45RA+ naive selection.

The chain has TRBV5-8 and TRBJ1-1, with a weak D call TRBD1 (6 bases). Material: naive CD4+ T cells sorted from blood. Subset: CD45RA+ positively selected. The clonotype originates from a woman aged 25 to 45 in good health. The DNA of the CDR3 is TGTGCCAGCAGCTTCCAGGGGTTTTACACTGAAGCTTTCTTT. It encodes CASSFQGFYTEAFF.